This entry lists 12 T cell receptor beta chains sequenced from one sample in a study of CD8 T cells in Susac syndrome. Reverse transcription of roughly 0.5 to 1 ug RNA was carried out with random hexamers. TCRdb re-called the immunoSEQ multiplex PCR reads with MiXCR, one entry per CDR3 protein. In the table there are some 120,000 distinct CDR3 sequences, 85% to 95% of which are singletons. The sample consisted of CD8+ T cells from PBMCs. These receptors were taken from a human donor with multiple sclerosis.

The count of this clonotype is one. The chain links TRBV20-1 to TRBJ1-2; D gene ambiguous. V was cut by 1 base and J by 3 bases, with 9 bases left in between. Germline CDR1 and CDR2: DFQATT and SNEGSKA (reference sequence). This CDR3 has 13 residues. CDR3 in DNA: TGCAGTGCTAGAGTTCCAGGTGACTATGGCTACACCTTC. It translates to CSARVPGDYGYTF.

The chain employs TRBV7-9 and TRBJ1-2; 11 nucleotides agree with TRBD1. This CDR3 comprises 14 residues. J was trimmed by 8 bases and V by 5 bases; bases with no gene match: 7. Germline CDR1 and CDR2: SEHNR and FQNEAQ (reference sequence). CDR3 loop: CASSPGQGDRGYTF. The CDR3 DNA reads TGTGCCAGCAGCCCGGGACAGGGGGATCGCGGCTACACCTTC. Full variable domain (missing parts from reference TRBV7-9 and TRBJ1-2): DTGVSQNPRHKITKRGQNVTFRCDPISEHNRLYWYRQTLGQGPEFLTYFQNEAQLEKSRLLSDRFSAERPKGSFSTLEIQRTEQGDSAMYLCASSPGQGDRGYTFGSGTRLTVV.

The chain employs TRBV10-3 and TRBJ2-3, with D unclear. Germline V gives CDR1 ENHRY, CDR2 SYGVKD. This CDR3 region has 13 residues. V shed 2 bases and J shed 2 bases, with 5 bases lying between them. The CDR3 protein is CAISEDHTDTQYF. CDR3 DNA sequence: TGTGCCATCAGTGAGGACCACACAGATACGCAGTATTTT.

The chain uses TRBV19 and TRBJ1-5, with unresolved D. Germline V gene sequence: CDR1 LNHDA, CDR2 SQIVND (reference sequence). Trimming took 6 bases from V and 5 from J, leaving 8 bases between them. CDR3 length: 12 amino acids. The CDR3 DNA reads TGTGCCAGTAGGCGCGCAGATCAGCCCCAGCATTTT. As protein: CASRRADQPQHF.

The V gene is TRBV5-1, the J gene TRBJ2-7; tentative D call: TRBD1 (6 bases). This CDR3 is 12 amino acids long. Trimming cost V 3 bases and J 7 bases, with 11 bases left between them. Germline lookup yields CDR1 SGHRS and CDR2 YFSETQ. CDR3 sequence: CASSSGHREQYF. CDR3 bases: TGCGCCAGCAGCTCGGGACATCGGGAGCAGTACTTC.

The gene calls are TRBV24-1 and TRBJ2-7; 9 bases are shared with TRBD2. V shed 10 bases, J shed 7 bases, and the junction held 7 bases outside the gene matches. Per germline, CDR1 KGHDR and CDR2 SFDVKD. This CDR3 region has 12 residues. CDR3 nucleotide sequence: TGTGCCACAAGACTAGCGGCCCCGGAGCAGTACGTC. Protein: CATRLAAPEQYV.

The V gene is TRBV12-3 or TRBV12-4, the J gene TRBJ2-1, with D uncertain. V lost 5 bases to trimming and J lost 8 bases, with 25 bases between them. This CDR3 comprises 17 residues. The CDR3 nucleotides are TGTGCCAGCAGTAGTGATTCGACTGCGCTTGTCCCCTATGAGCAGTTCTTC. Encoded protein: CASSSDSTALVPYEQFF.

The chain joins TRBV12-3 or TRBV12-4 to TRBJ2-7; a possible D gene is TRBD2 (6 bases). The CDR3 has 14 amino acids. The V gene lost 1 base and the J gene lost 7 bases, with 14 bases spanning the gap. CDR3 sequence reads: CASSLGLEGREQYV. CDR3 coding DNA: TGTGCCAGCAGTTTAGGGTTGGAGGGGCGGGAGCAGTACGTC.

The rearrangement joins TRBV5-1 to TRBJ2-7; maybe TRBD2 (7 bases). The CDR3 has 12 amino acids. Germline V CDR1 and CDR2: SGHRS, YFSETQ. V was shortened by 4 bases and J by 5 bases, with 10 bases between the two germline ends. The CDR3 nucleotides are TGCGCCAGCAGCGGGGGGGCAGACGAGCAGTACTTC. Amino acid sequence: CASSGGADEQYF.

V gene TRBV10-3 combines with J gene TRBJ2-7; 7 bases fit TRBD1. Germline V lookup: CDR1 ENHRY, CDR2 SYGVKD. Trimming at V came to 2 bases and at J to 4 bases, leaving 8 bases not matched to a gene. The CDR3 loop spans 15 amino acids. In DNA, the CDR3 is TGTGCCATCAGTGAGACAGGGGCGGTGGTATACGAGCAGTACGTC. It specifies CAISETGAVVYEQYV.

The CDR3 protein is CASSPWRNEQFF. The CDR3 DNA follows: TGTGCCAGCAGCCCCTGGCGGAATGAGCAGTTCTTC. The chain joins TRBV7-9 to TRBJ2-1; D is undetermined. The CDR3 has 12 residues. Trimming stripped 5 bases from V and 7 bases from J, with 9 bases between. Germline values: CDR1 SEHNR, CDR2 FQNEAQ (reference sequence). Complete variable domain (other parts from reference TRBV7-9 and TRBJ2-1): DTGVSQNPRHKITKRGQNVTFRCDPISEHNRLYWYRQTLGQGPEFLTYFQNEAQLEKSRLLSDRFSAERPKGSFSTLEIQRTEQGDSAMYLCASSPWRNEQFFGPGTRLTVL.

This clonotype showed up just once. This rearrangement joins TRBV4-1 to TRBJ2-7; 7 bases are shared with TRBD1. The CDR3 is made up of 13 amino acids. Germline V gene data show CDR1 as MGHRA and CDR2 as YSYEKL. With 2 bases clipped from V and 5 bases from J, the junction kept 3 bases outside the gene matches. The CDR3 loop is CASSQRTGDEQYV. For the CDR3, the DNA is TGCGCCAGCAGCCAACGAACAGGGGACGAGCAGTACGTC.